These 27 T cell receptor beta chains share one sample of origin, sequenced in a study of cytomegalovirus exposure and HLA in healthy donors. The PCR made use of 60 Vbeta and 13 Jbeta primers. Only in-frame clones appear in the TCRdb table, and some are missing; sequencing was by immunoSEQ multiplex PCR. The table includes about 180,000 clones, about four fifths detected once. The specimen sequenced was PBMCs. The receptor set was obtained from a woman between 50 and 59 years old in good health and CMV-seropositive.

This chain uses TRBV28 with TRBJ1-6; maybe TRBD1 (5 bases). CDR1 is MDHEN, CDR2 SYDVKM, per germline. The CDR3 spans 15 residues. V lost 5 bases to trimming and J lost 7 bases, with 15 bases between them. CDR3 sequence reads: CASSPFGTLNSPLHF. DNA of the CDR3: TGTGCCAGCAGTCCTTTCGGGACTCTCAATTCACCCCTCCACTTT.

The CDR3 here is CASSMDRGSTDTQYF. In DNA form, the CDR3 reads TGTGCCAGCAGTATGGACAGGGGTAGCACAGATACGCAGTATTTT. The rearrangement uses TRBV2 and TRBJ2-3, with 9 bases aligning to TRBD1. Trimming cost V 5 bases and J 0 bases; bases outside gene matches: 3. Germline lookup yields CDR1 SNHLY and CDR2 FYNNEI. The CDR3 consists of 15 residues.

The gene calls are TRBV6-1 and TRBJ2-1; 10 bases align to TRBD1. Germline CDR1 reads MNHNS; CDR2 reads SASEGT. V lost 2 bases, J lost 4 bases, and 2 bases stayed unmatched. The CDR3 contains 15 residues. The CDR3 DNA follows: TGTGCCAGCAGTGAAAGGACAGGGGGGTACAATGAGCAGTTCTTC. This codes for CASSERTGGYNEQFF.

This clone was counted once. V and J are TRBV7-3 and TRBJ2-6; 8 nucleotides align to TRBD2. V lost 4 bases, J lost 1 base, and 6 bases stayed unmatched. Looked up from germline, CDR1 is SGHTA and CDR2 is FQGTGA. The CDR3 has 17 residues. The CDR3 DNA reads TGTGCCAGCAGCTCACAAGTAGCGGGATCTGGGGCCAACGTCCTGACTTTC. This translates into CASSSQVAGSGANVLTF.

CDR3 protein: CASSIVWLGRGDTEAFF. In DNA, the CDR3 is TGTGCCAGTAGTATTGTGTGGCTGGGCAGGGGCGACACTGAAGCTTTCTTT. The V gene is TRBV19, the J gene TRBJ1-1, with D possibly TRBD1 on 6 matching bases. The CDR3 length is 17 residues. With 3 bases removed from V and 3 bases from J, the gap between germline ends came to 20 bases. Germline assignment: CDR1 LNHDA and CDR2 SQIVND (reference sequence).

The CDR3 DNA sequence: TGTGCCAGCAGCTTAAATCGCGAGCAGTACTTC. Translated: CASSLNREQYF. The gene calls are TRBV7-2 and TRBJ2-7, with no clear D. Per the germline V gene, CDR1 is SGHTA and CDR2 is FQGNSA. Trimming took off 2 bases at V and 6 bases at J, with 5 bases between the two ends. The CDR3 has 11 amino acids.

The chain employs TRBV7-2 and TRBJ1-1; 7 bases align to TRBD1. J gave up 5 bases and V 5 bases, and 11 bases lay outside the gene matches. The germline V gene encodes CDR1 SGHTA and CDR2 FQGNSA. The CDR3 covers 15 residues. The CDR3 loop is CASSLNRQGGTEAFF. The CDR3 nucleotides read TGTGCCAGCAGCCTCAACAGACAGGGAGGAACTGAAGCTTTCTTT.

The rearrangement joins TRBV2 to TRBJ1-5, with 9 positions matching TRBD1. V gave up 9 bases and J gave up 5 bases; unmatched junction bases: 5. The CDR3 is 13 residues long. The germline gives CDR1 SNHLY, CDR2 FYNNEI. The CDR3 DNA is TGTGCCAGTCGGACAGGGGAGGATCAGCCCCAGCATTTT. Amino acids: CASRTGEDQPQHF.

This clone has just one count. This chain links TRBV7-8 with TRBJ2-7; 9 bases map to TRBD1. The CDR3 has 16 amino acids. Germline CDR1 and CDR2: SGHVS and FQNEAQ. V shed 3 bases, J shed 1 base, and the junction held 7 bases outside the gene matches. Here the CDR3 reads CASSFRTGARSYEQYF. CDR3 in DNA: TGTGCCAGCAGCTTCCGGACAGGGGCGAGATCCTACGAGCAGTACTTC.

The rearrangement links TRBV2 to TRBJ2-6; D gene unclear. CDR1 SNHLY and CDR2 FYNNEI come from the germline V gene. This CDR3 contains 14 residues. The V end was cut by 3 bases, the J end by 1 base, with 4 bases between. The CDR3 is CASSDRSGANVLTF. CDR3 sequence (DNA): TGTGCCAGCAGTGATCGTTCTGGGGCCAACGTCCTGACTTTC.

The rearrangement links TRBV5-5 to TRBJ1-5; D not certain. Germline assignment: CDR1 SGHKS and CDR2 YYEKEE (reference sequence). This CDR3 is built from 13 residues. V was clipped by 3 bases and J by 0 bases, with 4 bases between them. DNA for the CDR3: TGTGCCAGCAGCTCGTATAGCAATCAGCCCCAGCATTTT. As protein: CASSSYSNQPQHF.

The chain uses TRBV27 and TRBJ1-2; D is undetermined. The CDR3 covers 13 residues. CDR1 MNHEY and CDR2 SMNVEV come from the germline V gene (reference sequence). V lost 6 bases and J lost 0, with 8 bases in between. The CDR3 region is CASRNAANYGYTF. The CDR3 nucleotides read TGTGCCAGCAGAAATGCGGCTAACTATGGCTACACCTTC.

The V gene is TRBV4-3, the J gene TRBJ2-5, with 15 bases matching TRBD2. The closer fit of TRBJ2-7 to the DNA end suggests the J call may be wrong. Germline V CDR1 and CDR2: LGHNA, YSLEER. The CDR3 loop spans 17 amino acids. The CDR3, as DNA: TGCGCCAGCAGCCAAGCGGGACTAGCGGGGGGTTACTACGAGCAGTACTTC. Translating gives CASSQAGLAGGYYEQYF.

J is TRBJ2-1 and V is TRBV6-5, with 11 nucleotides matching TRBD2. The germline gives CDR1 MNHEY, CDR2 SVGAGI. The CDR3 runs to 15 residues. V shed 2 bases, J shed 5 bases, and the junction held 2 bases outside the gene matches. The CDR3 coding sequence is TGTGCCAGCAGTTACCCGGGACTAGCGGACAATGAGCAGTTCTTC. Translating it yields CASSYPGLADNEQFF.

This clone appeared a few times. The gene calls are TRBV11-2 and TRBJ1-6; D gene unclear. The V gene's germline CDR1 is SGHAT and CDR2 FQNNGV. V was clipped by 3 bases and J by 5 bases, with 8 bases between them. This CDR3 comprises 14 residues. This CDR3 is CASSLGQNNSPLHF. The CDR3 DNA sequence: TGTGCCAGCAGCTTGGGCCAAAATAATTCACCCCTCCACTTT. The entire variable domain, with the rest obtained from reference TRBV11-2 and TRBJ1-6, is as follows: EAGVAQSPRYKIIEKRQSVAFWCNPISGHATLYWYQQILGQGPKLLIQFQNNGVVDDSQLPKDRFSAERLKGVDSTLKIQPAKLEDSAVYLCASSLGQNNSPLHFGNGTRLTVT.

The chain links TRBV6-5 to TRBJ2-3, with 8 bases fitting TRBD1. Trimming at V came to 6 bases and at J to 6 bases, leaving 8 bases not matched to a gene. The V gene's germline CDR1 is MNHEY and CDR2 SVGAGI. There are 14 residues in the CDR3. The CDR3 DNA follows: TGTGCCAGCAGGATCCAGACAGGGGCCGATACGCAGTATTTT. This gives the protein CASRIQTGADTQYF.

The V call is TRBV11-3, the J call TRBJ2-5; D might be TRBD2 (7 bases). TRBJ2-7 matches the DNA end more closely, so the J call is doubtful. The CDR3 spans 15 residues. Germline V CDR1 and CDR2: SGHNT, YENEEA. CDR3 DNA sequence: TGTGCCAGCAGCTTAGAAGGGGGACTATCCTACGAGCAGTACTTC. Translating it yields CASSLEGGLSYEQYF.

This chain links TRBV7-3 with TRBJ2-5; 7 bases align to TRBD2. The last part of the DNA fits TRBJ2-7 better; the J call may be wrong. CDR3 length: 15 amino acids. Germline loops: CDR1 SGHTA, CDR2 FQGTGA. The CDR3 is CASSPYPGGFYEQYF. CDR3 sequence (DNA): TGTGCCAGCAGCCCTTACCCGGGGGGTTTCTACGAGCAGTACTTC.

The genes are TRBV30 and TRBJ2-7; 9 bases agree with TRBD1. CDR3 length: 13 residues. J gave up 3 bases and V 7 bases, and 7 bases lay outside the gene matches. CDR1 is GTSNPN, CDR2 SVGIG, per germline (reference sequence). In nucleotides, the CDR3 is TGTGCCTCGGACAGGGGATCGGACTACGAGCAGTACTTC. It translates to CASDRGSDYEQYF.

The chain is built from TRBV9 and TRBJ2-5; 9 bases agree with TRBD1. V was pared by 2 bases and J by 11 bases, with 13 bases of the junction left unmatched. CDR1 and CDR2 from the germline V gene are SGDLS and YYNGEE. The CDR3 sequence is 15 residues long. The CDR3 spells CASSVRDRVFEEQYF. Written as DNA, the CDR3 is TGTGCCAGCAGCGTCCGGGACAGGGTGTTTGAAGAGCAGTACTTC.

CDR3 coding DNA: TGTGCCAGCAGTTTATCGGGCACGGCTGGACTGTATGGCTACACCTTC. This sequence encodes CASSLSGTAGLYGYTF. This chain uses TRBV28 with TRBJ1-2; D is unclear. The CDR3 has 16 amino acids. Germline CDR1 and CDR2: MDHEN and SYDVKM. V was pared by 1 base and J by 5 bases, with 17 bases between.

The chain links TRBV6-5 to TRBJ1-1; weak D call: TRBD1 (5 bases). The CDR3 runs 13 residues. CDR1 is MNHEY and CDR2 is SVGAGI in the germline V gene. The germline V and J ends were trimmed by 7 bases and 4 bases, with 13 bases remaining between them. Here the CDR3 reads CASTQYGGTEAFF. CDR3 sequence (DNA): TGTGCCAGCACTCAATACGGGGGCACTGAAGCTTTCTTT.

The chain is built from TRBV7-2 and TRBJ1-1, with 7 bases aligning to TRBD1. V lost 3 bases, J lost 10 bases, and 5 bases stayed unmatched. This CDR3 has 12 amino acids. Germline V CDR1 and CDR2: SGHTA, FQGNSA. DNA of the CDR3: TGTGCCAGCAGCTTGAGGGGGCGTGGAGCTTTCTTT. Its protein product is CASSLRGRGAFF.

The rearrangement joins TRBV7-9 to TRBJ1-1, with a tentative D call TRBD1 (6 bases). Trimming pared 5 bases from V and 2 bases from J, leaving 15 bases between. The CDR3 spans 15 residues. Per germline, CDR1 SEHNR and CDR2 FQNEAQ (reference sequence). CDR3 coding DNA: TGTGCCAGCAGCGCAAAGGGCAGGGGTAACACTGAAGCTTTCTTT. It translates to CASSAKGRGNTEAFF. The whole variable domain, filled in from reference TRBV7-9 and TRBJ1-1, reads DTGVSQNPRHKITKRGQNVTFRCDPISEHNRLYWYRQTLGQGPEFLTYFQNEAQLEKSRLLSDRFSAERPKGSFSTLEIQRTEQGDSAMYLCASSAKGRGNTEAFFGQGTRLTVV.

This clone was observed a single time. Different DNA sequences within this sample yield the same CDR3. The gene calls are TRBV15 and TRBJ1-2; no clear D gene. This CDR3 is 14 amino acids long. V was clipped by 1 base and J by 2 bases, with 8 bases between them. In germline, CDR1 is LNHNV, CDR2 YYDKDF (reference sequence). DNA for the CDR3: TGTGCCACCAGCAGAGGGCAGGCCAACTATGGCTACACCTTC. Translation gives CATSRGQANYGYTF.

This chain joins TRBV7-9 and TRBJ1-2; 7 nucleotides match TRBD1. Losses at the gene ends were 5 bases for V and 13 bases for J; bases not matched to a gene: 13. The CDR3 is 13 residues long. Germline V gives CDR1 SEHNR, CDR2 FQNEAQ (reference sequence). CDR3 sequence (DNA): TGTGCCAGCAGCCCACAGGGGTGGCTACACCTCACCTTC. Its protein is CASSPQGWLHLTF.

The V and J genes are TRBV29-1 and TRBJ1-5, with a weak D call TRBD1 (5 bases). Per the germline V gene, CDR1 is SQVTM and CDR2 is ANQGSEA. Trimming took 5 bases from V and 1 from J, leaving 12 bases between them. The CDR3 length is 14 residues. In nucleotides, the CDR3 is TGCAGCGTTAACGCAGGGTCGAGCAATCAGCCCCAGCATTTT. This translates into CSVNAGSSNQPQHF. The full variable domain, rest sourced from reference TRBV29-1 and TRBJ1-5, is SAVISQKPSRDICQRGTSLTIQCQVDSQVTMMFWYRQQPGQSLTLIATANQGSEATYESGFVIDKFPISRPNLTFSTLTVSNMSPEDSSIYLCSVNAGSSNQPQHFGDGTRLSIL.